This T cell receptor (beta chain) was sequenced for a study of OX40 agonist ivuxolimab in advanced cancers. Study background: Patients were treated with ivuxolimab, an agonistic anti-OX40 (CD134) antibody. Prior anti-PD-1, anti-PD-L1 or anti-CTLA-4 therapy did not bar entry, and less than 50% had some.

Turning to this clone: Its antigen is not known.

V was pared by 2 bases and J by 3 bases, with 4 bases between. Germline V gives CDR1 SGDLS, CDR2 YYNGEE. CDR3 length: 12 residues. Study-level results: Low normalized T-cell clonal expansion was additionally recorded for some nonresponders.

Using immunoSEQ multiplex PCR, the repertoire was profiled, and TCRdb retains in-frame clones only, with some absent. The sample has tens of thousands of clones; roughly nine tenths are singletons. Material: CD4+ or CD8+ T cells sorted from blood, obtained in a trial of the OX40 agonist ivuxolimab. The TCR was taken from an adult with an advanced solid tumor such as melanoma, head and neck, liver or kidney cancer. The chain uses TRBV9 and TRBJ2-3; D gene uncertain. DNA for the CDR3: TGTGCCAGCAGCGTTGGTACAGATACGCAGTATTTT. This gives the protein CASSVGTDTQYF.